The 22 T cell receptor beta chains presented below share a single source sample, sequenced in a study of monozygotic twins with inflammatory bowel disease. TCRdb reworked the 5' RACE reads into one entry per CDR3 protein, no DNA. The listing contains about 330,000 distinct CDR3 sequences. Sequencing was done on a sample of blood. The receptor source for this set is a human donor with ulcerative colitis or Crohn's disease, or a healthy co-twin of an affected twin (not recorded which).

The chain combines TRBV30 with TRBJ2-1; the D gene TCRdb calls, TRBD2, cannot be checked with no DNA. The CDR3 contains 13 residues. Looked up from germline, CDR1 is GTSNPN and CDR2 is SVGIG (reference sequence). The CDR3 is CAWSRDYYNEQFF.

The chain combines TRBV7-2 with TRBJ2-7. CDR1 is SGHTA, CDR2 FQGNSA, per germline. The CDR3 length is 15 residues. CDR3 sequence: CASSPRASEAYEQYF.

The chain uses TRBV12-3 or TRBV12-4 and TRBJ1-2; absent DNA, TCRdb's TRBD1 call cannot be checked. The length of the CDR3 is 14 residues. The CDR3 region is CASRGTGGAGGYTF.

V is TRBV10-3 and J is TRBJ1-2. CDR1 and CDR2 (germline): ENHRY, SYGVKD. The CDR3 covers 14 residues. CDR3 region: CAISDPEPPYGYTF.

V is TRBV7-3 and J is TRBJ2-3; lacking DNA, the TRBD1 call made by TCRdb goes unchecked. The CDR3 has 15 amino acids. Germline V gene data show CDR1 as SGHTA and CDR2 as FQGTGA. This chain's CDR3 is CASSLGTGSPDTQYF.

The V call is TRBV3-1, the J call TRBJ1-2. Per the germline V gene, CDR1 is LGHDT and CDR2 is YNNKEL (reference sequence). This CDR3 contains 15 residues. This CDR3 is CASSQDRTVNYGYTF.

J is TRBJ1-3 and V is TRBV7-2; TCRdb selects TRBD1, and the lack of DNA leaves this call unchecked. Germline V CDR1 and CDR2: SGHTA, FQGNSA. There are 16 residues in the CDR3. The CDR3 loop reads CASSSRQDSSGNTIYF. Combining the CDR3 with reference TRBV7-2 and TRBJ1-3 gives the whole variable domain GAGVSQSPSNKVTEKGKDVELRCDPISGHTALYWYRQSLGQGLEFLIYFQGNSAPDKSGLPSDRFSAERTGGSVSTLTIQRTQQEDSAVYLCASSSRQDSSGNTIYFGEGSWLTVV.

V gene TRBV5-1 combines with J gene TRBJ2-7; lacking DNA, the TRBD1 call made by TCRdb goes unchecked. CDR3 size: 15 residues. Germline CDR1 is SGHRS and CDR2 is YFSETQ. The CDR3 sequence: CASSLGSTGVDEQYF.

This sequence joins TRBV12-3 or TRBV12-4 and TRBJ2-7. CDR3 length equals 14 residues. The CDR3 loop is CASSYSSSSYEQYF.

CDR3 amino acids: CASSFGHQGAGEKLFF. The V and J genes are TRBV12-3 or TRBV12-4 and TRBJ1-4; TCRdb's D call of TRBD1 is untestable without DNA. The CDR3 spans 16 residues.

The chain carries TRBV7-9 and TRBJ1-6. The CDR3 runs to 15 residues. Germline V gives CDR1 SEHNR, CDR2 FQNEAQ (reference sequence). This chain's CDR3 is CASSSDGLTNSPLHF.

The rearrangement joins TRBV7-2 to TRBJ2-7; TCRdb designates TRBD1, a call that cannot be tested without DNA. CDR1 and CDR2 (germline): SGHTA, FQGNSA. This CDR3 has 15 residues. CDR3: CASSLVGTGVYEQYF.

The V gene is TRBV6-5, the J gene TRBJ2-7. This CDR3 has 13 amino acids. Looked up from germline, CDR1 is MNHEY and CDR2 is SVGAGI. The chain's CDR3 is CASRPTGPYEQYF.

The chain recombines TRBV30 with TRBJ2-7; TCRdb designates TRBD1, a call that cannot be tested without DNA. The germline gives CDR1 GTSNPN, CDR2 SVGIG (reference sequence). The CDR3 is 15 amino acids. The CDR3 is CAWSVQRTGKGEQYF. The entire variable domain, with the rest obtained from reference TRBV30 and TRBJ2-7, is as follows: SQTIHQWPATLVQPVGSPLSLECTVEGTSNPNLYWYRQAAGRGLQLLFYSVGIGQISSEVPQNLSASRPQDRQFILSSKKLLLSDSGFYLCAWSVQRTGKGEQYFGPGTRLTVT.

V and J are TRBV2 and TRBJ1-1. This CDR3 comprises 13 residues. Germline CDR1 reads SNHLY; CDR2 reads FYNNEI. CDR3 protein: CASSLDKNTKAFF.

The genes are TRBV12-3 or TRBV12-4 and TRBJ2-7; as DNA is missing, the TRBD1 call by TCRdb cannot be tested. This CDR3 spans 13 amino acids. CDR3 sequence: CASSLGLGDEQYF.

The chain couples TRBV12-3 or TRBV12-4 to TRBJ1-1; the D gene TCRdb calls, TRBD1, cannot be checked with no DNA. The CDR3 consists of 18 residues. The CDR3 loop is CASRHDMFGGGVKKEAFF.

This sequence joins TRBV5-5 and TRBJ1-6; lacking DNA, the TRBD1 call made by TCRdb goes unchecked. CDR1 SGHKS and CDR2 YYEKEE come from the germline V gene (reference sequence). CDR3 size: 11 residues. CDR3 amino acids: CASSKTGLHTF.

The rearrangement joins TRBV20-1 to TRBJ1-5; checking the TCRdb D call of TRBD1 is not possible without DNA. The CDR3 has 14 amino acids. The germline CDR1 and CDR2 sequences are DFQATT and SNEGSKA (reference sequence). This CDR3 reads CSAAQGYSNQPQHF.

J is TRBJ2-7 and V is TRBV4-3; without DNA, the TCRdb call of TRBD1 cannot be checked. CDR1 LGHNA and CDR2 YSLEER come from the germline V gene. The CDR3 contains 14 residues. CDR3 residues: CASSQRTGWDEQYF.

The V call is TRBV5-6, the J call TRBJ2-2; TCRdb designates TRBD1, a call that cannot be tested without DNA. Germline lookup yields CDR1 SGHDT and CDR2 YYEEEE. The CDR3 runs 14 residues. This CDR3 is CASSLNPGSGELFF. Full variable domain (rest looked up from reference TRBV5-6 and TRBJ2-2): DAGVTQSPTHLIKTRGQQVTLRCSPKSGHDTVSWYQQALGQGPQFIFQYYEEEERQRGNFPDRFSGHQFPNYSSELNVNALLLGDSALYLCASSLNPGSGELFFGEGSRLTVL.

The chain recombines TRBV2 with TRBJ2-7; TCRdb indicates TRBD1, and absent DNA this call remains unverified. The CDR3 has 13 amino acids. Germline-derived CDR1 and CDR2 are SNHLY and FYNNEI. The CDR3 here is CASKLDRAYEQYF.